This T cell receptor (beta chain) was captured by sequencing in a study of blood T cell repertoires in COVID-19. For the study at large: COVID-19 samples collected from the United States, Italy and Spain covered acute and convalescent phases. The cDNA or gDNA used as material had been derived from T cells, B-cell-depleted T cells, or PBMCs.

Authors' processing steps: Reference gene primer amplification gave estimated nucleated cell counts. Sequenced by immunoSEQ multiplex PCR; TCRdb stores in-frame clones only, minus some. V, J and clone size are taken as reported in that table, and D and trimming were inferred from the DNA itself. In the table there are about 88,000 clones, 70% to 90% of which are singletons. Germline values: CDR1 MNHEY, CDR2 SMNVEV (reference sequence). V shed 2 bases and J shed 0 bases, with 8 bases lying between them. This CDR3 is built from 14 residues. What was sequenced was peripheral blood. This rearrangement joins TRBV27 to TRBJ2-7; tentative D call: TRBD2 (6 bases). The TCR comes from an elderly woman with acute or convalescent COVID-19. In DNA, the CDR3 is TGTGCCAGCAGTTTAGGCGGGGTCTCCTACGAGCAGTACTTC. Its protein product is CASSLGGVSYEQYF.